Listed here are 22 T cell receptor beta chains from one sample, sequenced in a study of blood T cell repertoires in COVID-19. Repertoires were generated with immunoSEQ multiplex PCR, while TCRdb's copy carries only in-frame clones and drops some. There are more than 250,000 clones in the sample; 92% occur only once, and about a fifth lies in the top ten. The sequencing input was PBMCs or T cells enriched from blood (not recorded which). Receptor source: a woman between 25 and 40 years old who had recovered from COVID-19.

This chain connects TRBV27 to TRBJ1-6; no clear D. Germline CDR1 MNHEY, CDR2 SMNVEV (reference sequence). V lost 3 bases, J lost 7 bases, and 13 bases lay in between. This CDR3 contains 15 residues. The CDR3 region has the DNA TGTGCCAGCAGTTTGGAGGGCTTGAGGAATTCACCCCTCCACTTT. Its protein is CASSLEGLRNSPLHF.

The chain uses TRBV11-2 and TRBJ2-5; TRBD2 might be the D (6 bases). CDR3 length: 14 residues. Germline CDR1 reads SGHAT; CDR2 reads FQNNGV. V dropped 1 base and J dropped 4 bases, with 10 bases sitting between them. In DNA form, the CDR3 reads TGTGCCAGCAGCTTAGTCGGGGGTGGAGAGACCCAGTACTTC. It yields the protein CASSLVGGGETQYF.

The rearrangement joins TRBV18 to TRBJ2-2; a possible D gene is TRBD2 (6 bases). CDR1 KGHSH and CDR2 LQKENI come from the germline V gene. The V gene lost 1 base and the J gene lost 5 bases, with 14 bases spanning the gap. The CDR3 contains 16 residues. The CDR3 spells CASSPLDSSGTGELFF. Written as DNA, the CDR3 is TGTGCCAGCTCACCACTCGACAGTAGCGGAACCGGGGAGCTGTTTTTT.

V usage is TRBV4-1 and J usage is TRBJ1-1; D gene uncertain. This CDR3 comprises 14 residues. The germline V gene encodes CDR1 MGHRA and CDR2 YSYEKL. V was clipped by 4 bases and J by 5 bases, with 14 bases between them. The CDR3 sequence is CASSPEGTRTEAFF. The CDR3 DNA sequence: TGCGCCAGCAGCCCCGAAGGTACTAGGACTGAAGCTTTCTTT.

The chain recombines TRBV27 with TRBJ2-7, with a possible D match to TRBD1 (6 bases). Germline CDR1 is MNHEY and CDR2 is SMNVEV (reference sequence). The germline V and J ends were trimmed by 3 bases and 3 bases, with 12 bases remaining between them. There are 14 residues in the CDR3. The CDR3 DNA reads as TGTGCCAGCAGTTTCCGCTGGGGGCTCTACGAGCAGTACTTC. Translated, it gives CASSFRWGLYEQYF.

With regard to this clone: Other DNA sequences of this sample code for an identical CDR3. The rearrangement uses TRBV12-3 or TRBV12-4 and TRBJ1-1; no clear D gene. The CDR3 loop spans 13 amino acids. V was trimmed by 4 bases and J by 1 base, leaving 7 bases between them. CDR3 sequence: CASSSTENTEAFF. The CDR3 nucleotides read TGTGCCAGCAGTTCCACAGAGAACACTGAAGCTTTCTTT.

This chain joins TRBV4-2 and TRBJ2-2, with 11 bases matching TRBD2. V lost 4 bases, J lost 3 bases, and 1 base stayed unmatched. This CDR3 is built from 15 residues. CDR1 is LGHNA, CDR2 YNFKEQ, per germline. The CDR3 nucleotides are TGTGCCAGCAGCCTAGCGGGAGGGTACACCGGGGAGCTGTTTTTT. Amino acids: CASSLAGGYTGELFF.

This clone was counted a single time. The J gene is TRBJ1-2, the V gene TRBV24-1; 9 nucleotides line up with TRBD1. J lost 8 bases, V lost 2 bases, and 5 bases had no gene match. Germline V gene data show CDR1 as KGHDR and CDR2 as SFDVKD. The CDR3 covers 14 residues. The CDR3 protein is CATSDSTGGWGYTF. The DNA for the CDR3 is TGTGCCACCAGTGATTCTACAGGGGGCTGGGGCTACACCTTC.

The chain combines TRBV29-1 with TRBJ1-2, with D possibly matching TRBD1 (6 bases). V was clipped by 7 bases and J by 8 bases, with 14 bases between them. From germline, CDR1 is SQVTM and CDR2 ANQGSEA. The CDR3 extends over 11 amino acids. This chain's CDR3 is CSAITGTGYTF. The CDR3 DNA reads TGCAGCGCAATTACAGGGACGGGCTACACCTTC.

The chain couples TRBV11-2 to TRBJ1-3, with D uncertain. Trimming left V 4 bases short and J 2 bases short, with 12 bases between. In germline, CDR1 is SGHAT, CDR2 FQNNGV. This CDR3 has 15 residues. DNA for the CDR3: TGTGCCAGCAGCTGGCGGGGTTCTGCTGGAAACACCATATATTTT. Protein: CASSWRGSAGNTIYF.

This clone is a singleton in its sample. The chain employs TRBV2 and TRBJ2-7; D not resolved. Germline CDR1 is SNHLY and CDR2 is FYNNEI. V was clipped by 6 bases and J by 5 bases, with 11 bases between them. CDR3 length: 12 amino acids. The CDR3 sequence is CASRSSPHEQYF. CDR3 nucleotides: TGTGCCAGCAGGAGTAGCCCCCACGAGCAGTACTTC.

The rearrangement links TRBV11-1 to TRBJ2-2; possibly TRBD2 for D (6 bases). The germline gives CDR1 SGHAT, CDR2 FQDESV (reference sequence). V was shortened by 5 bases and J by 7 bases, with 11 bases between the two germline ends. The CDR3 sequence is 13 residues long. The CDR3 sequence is CASSHLGGGELFF. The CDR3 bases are TGTGCCAGCAGCCATCTCGGGGGCGGGGAGCTGTTTTTT. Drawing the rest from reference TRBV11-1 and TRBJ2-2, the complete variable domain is EAEVAQSPRYKITEKSQAVAFWCDPISGHATLYWYRQILGQGPELLVQFQDESVVDDSQLPKDRFSAERLKGVDSTLKIQPAELGDSAMYLCASSHLGGGELFFGEGSRLTVL.

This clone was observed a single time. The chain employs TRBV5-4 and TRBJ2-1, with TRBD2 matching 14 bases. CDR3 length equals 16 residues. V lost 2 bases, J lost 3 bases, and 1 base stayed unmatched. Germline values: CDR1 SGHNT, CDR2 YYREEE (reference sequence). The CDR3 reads CASSLGTSGSYNEQFF. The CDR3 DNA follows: TGTGCCAGCAGCTTAGGGACTAGCGGGAGCTACAATGAGCAGTTCTTC.

The CDR3 reads CASSLEPVPNTGELFF. DNA for the CDR3: TGCGCCAGCAGCTTGGAACCGGTACCGAACACCGGGGAGCTGTTTTTT. The rearrangement joins TRBV5-1 to TRBJ2-2; D ambiguous. CDR3 length: 16 residues. V was pared by 0 bases and J by 0 bases, with 9 bases between. CDR1 and CDR2 from the germline V gene are SGHRS and YFSETQ.

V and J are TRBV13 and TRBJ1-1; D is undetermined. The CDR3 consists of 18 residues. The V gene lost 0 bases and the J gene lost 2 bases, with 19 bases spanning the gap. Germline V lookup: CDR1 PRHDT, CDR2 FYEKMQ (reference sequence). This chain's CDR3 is CASSLGLLGQRSNTEAFF. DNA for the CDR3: TGTGCCAGCAGCTTAGGCCTCCTCGGGCAGCGGAGCAACACTGAAGCTTTCTTT. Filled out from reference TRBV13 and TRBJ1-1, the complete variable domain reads AAGVIQSPRHLIKEKRETATLKCYPIPRHDTVYWYQQGPGQDPQFLISFYEKMQSDKGSIPDRFSAQQFSDYHSELNMSSLELGDSALYFCASSLGLLGQRSNTEAFFGQGTRLTVV.

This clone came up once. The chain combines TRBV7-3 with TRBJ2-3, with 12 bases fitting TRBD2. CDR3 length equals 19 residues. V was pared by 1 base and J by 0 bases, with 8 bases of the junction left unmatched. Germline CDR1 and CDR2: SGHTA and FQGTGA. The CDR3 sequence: CASSLRLAGGRGSTDTQYF. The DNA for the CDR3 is TGTGCCAGCAGCTTAAGGCTAGCGGGGGGGCGCGGTAGCACAGATACGCAGTATTTT.

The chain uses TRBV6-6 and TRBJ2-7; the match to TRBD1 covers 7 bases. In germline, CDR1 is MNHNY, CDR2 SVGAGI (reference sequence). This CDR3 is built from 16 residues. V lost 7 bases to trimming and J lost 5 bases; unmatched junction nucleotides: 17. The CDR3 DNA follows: TGTGCCAGCACCCGAGTAAGGGCGGACAGGTTAAACGAGCAGTACTTC. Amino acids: CASTRVRADRLNEQYF.

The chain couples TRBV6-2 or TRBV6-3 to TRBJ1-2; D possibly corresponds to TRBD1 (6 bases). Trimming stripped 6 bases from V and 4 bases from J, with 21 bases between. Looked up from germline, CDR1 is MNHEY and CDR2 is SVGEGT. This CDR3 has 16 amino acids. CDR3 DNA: TGTGCCAGCAGCTTCAGACAGGCTACTCACCTCTATGGCTACACCTTC. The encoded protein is CASSFRQATHLYGYTF.

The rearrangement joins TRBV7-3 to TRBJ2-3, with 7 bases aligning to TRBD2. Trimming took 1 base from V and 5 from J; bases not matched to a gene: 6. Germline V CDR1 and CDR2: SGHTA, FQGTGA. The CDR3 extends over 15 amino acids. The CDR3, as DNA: TGTGCCAGCAGCTTAAGGCGGGGGAAGGAAGATACGCAGTATTTT. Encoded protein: CASSLRRGKEDTQYF.

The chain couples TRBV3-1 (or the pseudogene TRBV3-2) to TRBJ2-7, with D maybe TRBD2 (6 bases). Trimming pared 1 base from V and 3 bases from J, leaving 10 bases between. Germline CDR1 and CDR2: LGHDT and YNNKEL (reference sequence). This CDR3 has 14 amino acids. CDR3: CASSQGTTYYEQYF. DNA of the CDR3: TGTGCCAGCAGCCAAGGGACTACCTACTACGAGCAGTACTTC.

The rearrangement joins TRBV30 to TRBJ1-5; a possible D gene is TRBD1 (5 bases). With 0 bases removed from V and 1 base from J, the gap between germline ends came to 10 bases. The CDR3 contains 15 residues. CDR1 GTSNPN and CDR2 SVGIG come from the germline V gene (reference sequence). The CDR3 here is CAWSVRGYSNQPQHF. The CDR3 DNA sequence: TGTGCCTGGAGTGTAAGGGGTTACAGCAATCAGCCCCAGCATTTT.

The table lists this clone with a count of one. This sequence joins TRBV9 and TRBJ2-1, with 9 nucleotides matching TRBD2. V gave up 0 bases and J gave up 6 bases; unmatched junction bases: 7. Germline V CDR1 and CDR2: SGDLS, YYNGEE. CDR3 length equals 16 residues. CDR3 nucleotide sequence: TGTGCCAGCAGCGTAGCGGGTAGCGGGGGAATCAATGAGCAGTTCTTC. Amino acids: CASSVAGSGGINEQFF.